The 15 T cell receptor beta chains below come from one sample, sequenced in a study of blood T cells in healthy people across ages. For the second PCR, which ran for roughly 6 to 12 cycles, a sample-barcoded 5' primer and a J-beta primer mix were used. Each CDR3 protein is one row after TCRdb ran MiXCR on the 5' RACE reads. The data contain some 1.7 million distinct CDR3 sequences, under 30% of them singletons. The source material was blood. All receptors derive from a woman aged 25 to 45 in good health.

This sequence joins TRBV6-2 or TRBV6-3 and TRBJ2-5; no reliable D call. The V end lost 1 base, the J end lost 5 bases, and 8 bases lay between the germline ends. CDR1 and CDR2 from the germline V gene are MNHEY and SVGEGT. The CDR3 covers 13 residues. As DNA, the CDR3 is TGTGCCAGCAGTTACTTCCGAACGGAGACCCAGTACTTC. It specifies CASSYFRTETQYF.

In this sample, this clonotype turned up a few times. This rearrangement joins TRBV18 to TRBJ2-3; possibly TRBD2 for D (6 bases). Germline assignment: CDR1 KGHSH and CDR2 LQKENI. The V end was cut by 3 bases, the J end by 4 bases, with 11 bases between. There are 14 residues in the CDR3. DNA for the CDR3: TGTGCCAGCTCACCCGGGAGCGAAGCAGATACGCAGTATTTT. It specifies CASSPGSEADTQYF.

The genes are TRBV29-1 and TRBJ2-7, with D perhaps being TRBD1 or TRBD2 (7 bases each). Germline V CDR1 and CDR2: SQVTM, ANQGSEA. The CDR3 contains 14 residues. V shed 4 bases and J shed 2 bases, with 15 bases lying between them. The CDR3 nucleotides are TGCAGCGTTGCCCCAGGGGGGGGTACCTACGAGCAGTACTTC. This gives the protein CSVAPGGGTYEQYF.

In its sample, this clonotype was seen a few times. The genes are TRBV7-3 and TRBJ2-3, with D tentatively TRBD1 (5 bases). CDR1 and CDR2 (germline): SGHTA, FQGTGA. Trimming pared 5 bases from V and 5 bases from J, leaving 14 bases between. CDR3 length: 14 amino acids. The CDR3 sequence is CASSGEGARDTQYF. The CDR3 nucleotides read TGTGCCAGCAGCGGAGAAGGGGCGAGAGATACGCAGTATTTT.

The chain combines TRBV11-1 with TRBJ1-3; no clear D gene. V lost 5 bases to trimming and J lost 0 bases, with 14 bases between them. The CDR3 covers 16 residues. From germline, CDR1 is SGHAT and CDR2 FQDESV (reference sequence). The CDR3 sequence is CASSLRKKSSGNTIYF. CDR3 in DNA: TGTGCCAGCAGCCTAAGAAAGAAGAGCTCTGGAAACACCATATATTTT.

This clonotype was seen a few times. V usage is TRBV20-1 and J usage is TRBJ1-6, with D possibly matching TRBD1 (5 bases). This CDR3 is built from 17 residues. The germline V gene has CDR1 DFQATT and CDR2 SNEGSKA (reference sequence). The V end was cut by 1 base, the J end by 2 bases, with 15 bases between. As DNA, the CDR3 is TGCAGTGCTAGAGGAGAAGGAGGGGTCGCCTATAATTCACCCCTCCACTTT. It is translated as CSARGEGGVAYNSPLHF.

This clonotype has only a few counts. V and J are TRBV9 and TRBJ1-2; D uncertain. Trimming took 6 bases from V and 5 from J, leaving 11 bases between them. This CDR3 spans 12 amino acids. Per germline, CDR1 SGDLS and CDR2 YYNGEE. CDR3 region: CASTRPLYGYTF. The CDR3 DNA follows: TGTGCCAGCACCAGGCCCCTTTATGGCTACACCTTC.

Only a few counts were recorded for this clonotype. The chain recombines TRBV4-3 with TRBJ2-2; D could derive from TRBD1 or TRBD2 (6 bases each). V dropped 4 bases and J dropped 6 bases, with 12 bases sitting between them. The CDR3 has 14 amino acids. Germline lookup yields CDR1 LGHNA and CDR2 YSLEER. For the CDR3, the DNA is TGCGCCAGCAGCCTGCTACGGGGGCCCGGGGAGCTGTTTTTT. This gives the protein CASSLLRGPGELFF.

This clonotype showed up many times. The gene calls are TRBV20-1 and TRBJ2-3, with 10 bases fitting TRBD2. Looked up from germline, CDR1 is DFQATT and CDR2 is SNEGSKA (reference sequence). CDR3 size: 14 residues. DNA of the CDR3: TGCAGCGCCCCAACTAGCGGGACCACAGATACGCAGTATTTT. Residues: CSAPTSGTTDTQYF.

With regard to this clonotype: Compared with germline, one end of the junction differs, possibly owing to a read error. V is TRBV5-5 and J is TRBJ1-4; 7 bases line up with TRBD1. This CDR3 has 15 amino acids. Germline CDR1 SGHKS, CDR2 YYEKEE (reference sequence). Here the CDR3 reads CANSLEGQANEKLFF. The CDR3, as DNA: TGTGCCAACAGCTTGGAAGGACAGGCCAATGAAAAACTGTTTTTT.

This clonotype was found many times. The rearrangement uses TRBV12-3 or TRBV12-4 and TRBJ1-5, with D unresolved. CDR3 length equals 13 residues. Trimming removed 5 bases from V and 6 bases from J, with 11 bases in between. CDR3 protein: CASSPDRIQPQHF. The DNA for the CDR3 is TGTGCCAGCAGTCCCGATCGGATTCAGCCCCAGCATTTT.

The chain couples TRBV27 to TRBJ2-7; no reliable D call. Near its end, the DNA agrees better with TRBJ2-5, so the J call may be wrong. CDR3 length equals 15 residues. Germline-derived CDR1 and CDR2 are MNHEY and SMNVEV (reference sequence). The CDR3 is CASSREQSSIQTQYF. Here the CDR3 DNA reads TGTGCCAGCAGTAGAGAACAGAGCTCAATACAGACCCAGTACTTC.

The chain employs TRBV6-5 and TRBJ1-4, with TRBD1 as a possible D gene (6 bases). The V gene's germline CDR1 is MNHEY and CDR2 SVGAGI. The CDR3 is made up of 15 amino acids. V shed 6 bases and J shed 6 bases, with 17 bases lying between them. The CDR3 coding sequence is TGTGCCAGCAGGGAAACAGGGTACAGGGATGAAAAACTGTTTTTT. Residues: CASRETGYRDEKLFF.

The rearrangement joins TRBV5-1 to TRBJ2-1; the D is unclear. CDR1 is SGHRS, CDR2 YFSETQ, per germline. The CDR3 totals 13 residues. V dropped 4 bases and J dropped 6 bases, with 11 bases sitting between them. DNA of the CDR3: TGCGCCAGCAGCCCTGAAATGTGCAATGAGCAGTTCTTC. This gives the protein CASSPEMCNEQFF.

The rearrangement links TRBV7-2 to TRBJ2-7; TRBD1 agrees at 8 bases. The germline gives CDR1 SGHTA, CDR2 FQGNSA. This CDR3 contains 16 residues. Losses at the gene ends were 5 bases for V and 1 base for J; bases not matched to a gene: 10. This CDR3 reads CASSPRLGTGSYEQYF. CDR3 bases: TGTGCCAGCAGCCCCCGGCTCGGGACAGGTTCCTACGAGCAGTACTTC. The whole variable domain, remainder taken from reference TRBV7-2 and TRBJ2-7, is GAGVSQSPSNKVTEKGKDVELRCDPISGHTALYWYRQSLGQGLEFLIYFQGNSAPDKSGLPSDRFSAERTGGSVSTLTIQRTQQEDSAVYLCASSPRLGTGSYEQYFGPGTRLTVT.